This record covers a single T cell receptor beta chain. Clones were sequenced by immunoSEQ multiplex PCR, and TCRdb holds only the in-frame ones, with some missing. This sample has 270,000 or so clones, with roughly 90% found just once. The source of the sample is a study of blood T cell repertoires in COVID-19. In terms of age and location, participants ranged from roughly 18 to 90 years and lived in about 25 US areas. The CDR3 is made up of 14 amino acids. With V trimmed by 4 bases and J by 8 bases, 11 bases remained unmatched. Germline-derived CDR1 and CDR2 are SGHDT and YYEEEE. The genes are TRBV5-6 and TRBJ1-2; 7 bases are a match to TRBD1. Sequencing used PBMCs or T cells enriched from blood (not recorded which). The source of this sequence is a woman in her 40s with acute COVID-19. DNA of the CDR3: TGTGCCAGCAGCCCCCGCCCAGGGGGATCAGGCTACACCTTC. Translating it yields CASSPRPGGSGYTF.